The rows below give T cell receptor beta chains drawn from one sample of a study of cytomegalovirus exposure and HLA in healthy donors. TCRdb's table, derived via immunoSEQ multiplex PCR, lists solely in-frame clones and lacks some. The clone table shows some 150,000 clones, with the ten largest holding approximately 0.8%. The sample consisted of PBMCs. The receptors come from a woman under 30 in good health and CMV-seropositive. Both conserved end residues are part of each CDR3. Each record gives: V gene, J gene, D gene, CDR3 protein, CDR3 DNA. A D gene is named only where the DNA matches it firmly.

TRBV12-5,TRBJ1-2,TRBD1,CASGLGLPTGPGIEGYTF,TGTGCTAGTGGTTTGGGACTCCCGACAGGGCCTGGGATCGAGGGCTACACCTTC
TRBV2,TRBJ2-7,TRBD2,CASTGLAGVLEQYF,TGTGCCAGCACCGGACTAGCGGGAGTTCTCGAGCAGTACTTC
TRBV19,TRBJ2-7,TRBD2,CASSPGLGIYEQYF,TGTGCCAGTAGCCCGGGACTAGGCATTTACGAGCAGTACTTC
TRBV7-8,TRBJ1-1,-,CASSTQLNTEAFF,TGTGCCAGCAGCACACAACTGAACACTGAAGCTTTCTTT
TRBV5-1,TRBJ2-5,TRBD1,CASSLGDRGLGETQYF,TGCGCCAGCAGCTTAGGGGACAGGGGATTAGGGGAGACCCAGTACTTC
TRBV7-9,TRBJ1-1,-,CASSPRQRNTEAFF,TGTGCCAGCAGCCCCCGACAGAGGAACACTGAAGCTTTCTTT
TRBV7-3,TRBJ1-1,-,CASSLWASTEAFF,TGTGCCAGCAGCTTATGGGCATCAACTGAAGCTTTCTTT
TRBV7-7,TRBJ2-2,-,CASSLASSGGELFF,TGTGCCAGCAGCTTAGCTAGCTCCGGCGGGGAGCTGTTTTTT
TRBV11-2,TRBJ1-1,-,CASSYTQENEAFF,TGTGCCAGCAGCTACACACAGGAGAATGAAGCTTTCTTT
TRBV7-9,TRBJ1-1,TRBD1,CASSLTGTENTEAFF,TGTGCCAGCAGCTTGACCGGGACAGAGAACACTGAAGCTTTCTTT
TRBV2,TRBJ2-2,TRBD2,CASSGGGLAGNTGELFF,TGTGCCAGCAGTGGTGGTGGACTAGCTGGAAACACCGGGGAGCTGTTTTTT
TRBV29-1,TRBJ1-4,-,CSVEDPGDEKLFF,TGCAGCGTTGAAGATCCAGGGGATGAAAAACTGTTTTTT
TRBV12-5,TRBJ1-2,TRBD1,CASGITGTGEENGYTF,TGTGCTAGTGGTATTACCGGGACAGGGGAAGAAAATGGCTACACCTTC
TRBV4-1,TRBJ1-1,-,CASTIGHLNTEAFF,TGCGCCAGCACAATTGGACATTTGAACACTGAAGCTTTCTTT
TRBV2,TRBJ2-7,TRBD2,CASRRTGTSPNLHYEQYF,TGTGCCAGCAGGCGCACCGGGACTAGCCCTAACCTTCACTACGAGCAGTACTTC
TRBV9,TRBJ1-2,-,CASSNRTDVNYGYTF,TGTGCCAGCAGCAACCGGACAGACGTAAACTATGGCTACACCTTC
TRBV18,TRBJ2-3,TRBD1,CASSWDRGLGDTQYF,TGTGCCAGCTCATGGGACAGGGGGCTGGGAGATACGCAGTATTTT
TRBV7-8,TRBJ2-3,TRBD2,CASSLIAGSTDTQYF,TGTGCCAGCAGCTTGATAGCGGGGAGCACAGATACGCAGTATTTT
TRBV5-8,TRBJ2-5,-,CASSLGQVETQYF,TGTGCCAGCAGCTTGGGGCAGGTGGAGACCCAGTACTTC
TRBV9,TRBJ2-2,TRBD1,CASSVVAGGITGELFF,TGTGCCAGCAGCGTAGTTGCAGGGGGCATCACCGGGGAGCTGTTTTTT
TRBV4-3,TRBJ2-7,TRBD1,CASSQDPTQGNEQYF,TGCGCCAGCAGCCAAGATCCCACACAGGGGAACGAGCAGTACTTC
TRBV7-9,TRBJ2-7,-,CASSLGPGEKYEQYF,TGTGCCAGCAGCTTAGGGCCAGGGGAGAAGTACGAGCAGTACTTC
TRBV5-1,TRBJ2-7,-,CASSFGNPGYEQYF,TGCGCCAGCAGCTTTGGGAATCCGGGATACGAGCAGTACTTC
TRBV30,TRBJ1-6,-,CAWSVLTVLNSPLHF,TGTGCCTGGAGTGTCTTGACAGTCCTCAATTCACCCCTCCACTTT
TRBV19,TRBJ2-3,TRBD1,CASSIALIGTGRPDTQYF,TGTGCCAGTAGTATAGCCTTAATTGGGACAGGGAGGCCAGATACGCAGTATTTT
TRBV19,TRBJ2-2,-,CASSIEGANTGELFF,TGTGCCAGTAGTATAGAGGGAGCGAACACCGGGGAGCTGTTTTTT
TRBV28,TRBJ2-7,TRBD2,CASSLQTFLAGGPSGYEQYF,TGTGCCAGCAGTCTTCAAACGTTTCTAGCGGGAGGGCCCTCAGGATACGAGCAGTACTTC
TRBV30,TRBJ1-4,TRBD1,CAWNPGTGGTNEKLFF,TGTGCCTGGAACCCAGGGACAGGGGGCACTAATGAAAAACTGTTTTTT
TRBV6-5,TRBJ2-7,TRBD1,CASSYRGTGIIYEQYF,TGTGCCAGCAGTTATAGGGGGACAGGGATTATCTACGAGCAGTACTTC